A selection of T cell receptor beta chains follows, all from one sample in a study of blood T cell repertoires in COVID-19. Here immunoSEQ multiplex PCR was the method, and the copy in TCRdb shows in-frame clones only, minus some. The table shows roughly 410,000 clones, with more than 75% occurring only once. Sequenced input: peripheral blood. The source of these receptors is a woman aged 55-70 years with COVID-19, enrolled during active disease. Both conserved end residues are part of each CDR3. Each record gives: V gene, J gene, clone size, D gene, CDR3 protein, CDR3 DNA. A D gene is named only where the DNA matches it firmly. For some rows the clone size is stated as once, few or many, or as a class when expanded; others skip it.

TRBV3-1/TRBV3-2,TRBJ1-6,NA,NA,CASSQNSQGSSPLHF,TGTGCCAGCAGCCAAAATTCACAGGGAAGCTCACCCCTCCACTTT
TRBV6-6,TRBJ2-7,NA,NA,CASRGSYEQYF,TGTGCCAGCCGGGGGTCCTACGAGCAGTACTTC
TRBV6-5,TRBJ2-2,NA,NA,CASSYDGQTTGELFF,TGTGCCAGCAGTTATGATGGACAGACGACCGGGGAGCTGTTTTTT
TRBV5-5,TRBJ2-7,NA,NA,CASSLVATSSYEQYF,TGTGCCAGCAGCTTGGTCGCTACGAGCTCCTACGAGCAGTACTTC
TRBV19,TRBJ2-7,NA,NA,CASSKADSTYEQYF,TGTGCCAGTAGTAAAGCGGACAGCACCTACGAGCAGTACTTC
TRBV29-1,TRBJ2-3,NA,TRBD2,CSVDSSGGVRDTQYF,TGCAGCGTTGATTCTAGCGGGGGGGTGAGAGATACGCAGTATTTT
TRBV18,TRBJ1-5,NA,NA,CASSGQGSNQPQHF,TGTGCCAGCTCAGGTCAGGGGAGCAATCAGCCCCAGCATTTT
TRBV3-1/TRBV3-2,TRBJ1-6,once,NA,CASSVPGSPLHF,TGTGCCAGCAGTGTACCGGGGTCACCCCTCCACTTT
TRBV4-1,TRBJ1-6,NA,NA,CASSQVLLNSPLHF,TGCGCCAGCAGCCAAGTCTTACTAAATTCACCCCTCCACTTT
TRBV2,TRBJ1-2,NA,NA,CASSEGGISYGYTF,TGTGCCAGCAGTGAAGGAGGTATCAGCTATGGCTACACCTTC
TRBV10-3,TRBJ1-1,NA,NA,CAAGQHGPEAFF,TGTGCCGCGGGCCAACATGGACCTGAAGCTTTCTTT
TRBV28,TRBJ1-2,NA,TRBD1,CASSLWAAQGTGYTF,TGTGCCAGCAGTTTATGGGCTGCACAGGGGACTGGCTACACCTTC
TRBV3-1/TRBV3-2,TRBJ2-1,NA,TRBD2,CASSQVAGVYNEQFF,TGTGCCAGCAGCCAAGTAGCGGGGGTCTACAATGAGCAGTTCTTC
TRBV5-1,TRBJ1-1,once,NA,CASSPWTGIKTEAFF,TGCGCCAGCAGCCCATGGACGGGGATAAAGACTGAAGCTTTCTTT
TRBV6-6,TRBJ1-2,few,NA,CASSQRAKGSRDYGYTF,TGTGCCAGCAGTCAGCGGGCCAAAGGCTCCAGGGACTATGGCTACACCTTC
TRBV9,TRBJ1-2,NA,NA,CASSPREGGRSYGYTF,TGTGCCAGCAGCCCCCGGGAAGGGGGTAGGAGCTATGGCTACACCTTC
TRBV25-1,TRBJ1-4,NA,TRBD1,CASSELGTGEKLFF,TGTGCCAGCAGTGAACTGGGGACAGGGGAAAAACTGTTTTTT